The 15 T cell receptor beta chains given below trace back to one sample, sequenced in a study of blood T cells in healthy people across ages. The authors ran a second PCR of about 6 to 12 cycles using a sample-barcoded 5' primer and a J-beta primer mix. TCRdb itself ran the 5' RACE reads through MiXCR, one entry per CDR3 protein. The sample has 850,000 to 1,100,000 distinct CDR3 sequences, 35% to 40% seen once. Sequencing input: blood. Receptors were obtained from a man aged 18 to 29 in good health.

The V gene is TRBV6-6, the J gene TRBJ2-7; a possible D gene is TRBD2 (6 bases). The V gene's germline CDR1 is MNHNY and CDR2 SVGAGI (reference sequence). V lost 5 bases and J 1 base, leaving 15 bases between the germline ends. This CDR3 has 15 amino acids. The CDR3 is CASSRRGSMSYEQYF. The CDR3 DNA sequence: TGTGCCAGCAGTCGACGGGGGAGTATGTCCTACGAGCAGTACTTC.

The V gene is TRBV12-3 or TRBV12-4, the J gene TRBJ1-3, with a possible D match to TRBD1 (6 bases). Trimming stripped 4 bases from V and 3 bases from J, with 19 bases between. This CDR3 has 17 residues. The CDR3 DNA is TGTGCCAGCAGTTCCCCGGGGGAGGGGGTTGGTGGAAACACCATATATTTT. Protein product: CASSSPGEGVGGNTIYF.

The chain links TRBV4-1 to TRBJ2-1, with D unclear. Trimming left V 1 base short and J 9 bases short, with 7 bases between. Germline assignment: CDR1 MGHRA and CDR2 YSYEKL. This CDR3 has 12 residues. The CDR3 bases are TGCGCCAGCAGCCAAGCCTGGGGTGAGCAGTTCTTC. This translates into CASSQAWGEQFF.

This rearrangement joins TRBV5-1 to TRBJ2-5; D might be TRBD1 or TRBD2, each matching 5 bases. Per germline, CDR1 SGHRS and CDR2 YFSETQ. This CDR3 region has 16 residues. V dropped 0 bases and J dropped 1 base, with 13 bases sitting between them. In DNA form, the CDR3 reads TGCGCCAGCAGCTTGGATGCGCACGGGGCCCAAGAGACCCAGTACTTC. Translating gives CASSLDAHGAQETQYF. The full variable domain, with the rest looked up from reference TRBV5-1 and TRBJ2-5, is KAGVTQTPRYLIKTRGQQVTLSCSPISGHRSVSWYQQTPGQGLQFLFEYFSETQRNKGNFPGRFSGRQFSNSRSEMNVSTLELGDSALYLCASSLDAHGAQETQYFGPGTRLLVL.

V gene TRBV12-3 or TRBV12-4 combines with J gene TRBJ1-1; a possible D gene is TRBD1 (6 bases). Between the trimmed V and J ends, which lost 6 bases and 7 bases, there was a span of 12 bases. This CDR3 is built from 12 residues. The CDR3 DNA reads TGTGCCAGCAGATTGGGGGCTGATGAAGCTTTCTTT. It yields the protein CASRLGADEAFF.

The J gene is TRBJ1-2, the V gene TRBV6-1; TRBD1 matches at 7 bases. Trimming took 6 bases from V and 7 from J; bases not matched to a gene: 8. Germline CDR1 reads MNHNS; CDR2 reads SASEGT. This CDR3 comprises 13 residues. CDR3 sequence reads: CASSLGQKVGYTF. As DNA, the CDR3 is TGTGCCAGCAGCCTGGGACAGAAAGTTGGCTACACCTTC.

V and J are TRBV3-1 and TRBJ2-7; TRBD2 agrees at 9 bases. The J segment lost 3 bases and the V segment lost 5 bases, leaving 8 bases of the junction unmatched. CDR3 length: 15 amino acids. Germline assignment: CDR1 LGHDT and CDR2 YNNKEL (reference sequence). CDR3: CASSFLAGRNYEQYF. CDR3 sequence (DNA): TGTGCCAGCAGCTTCCTAGCGGGGCGAAACTACGAGCAGTACTTC.

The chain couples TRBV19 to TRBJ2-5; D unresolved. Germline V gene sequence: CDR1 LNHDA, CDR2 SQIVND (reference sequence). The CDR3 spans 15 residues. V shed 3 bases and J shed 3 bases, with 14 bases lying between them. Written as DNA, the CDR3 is TGTGCCAGTAGTATGAAGTACTGGGCGGAAGAGACCCAGTACTTC. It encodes CASSMKYWAEETQYF.

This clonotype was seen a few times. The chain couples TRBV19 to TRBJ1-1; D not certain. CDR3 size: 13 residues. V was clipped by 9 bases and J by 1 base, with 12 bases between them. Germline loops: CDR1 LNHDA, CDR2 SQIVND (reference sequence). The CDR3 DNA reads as TGTGCCAGCCTACGGCTAGCGAACACTGAAGCTTTCTTT. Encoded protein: CASLRLANTEAFF.

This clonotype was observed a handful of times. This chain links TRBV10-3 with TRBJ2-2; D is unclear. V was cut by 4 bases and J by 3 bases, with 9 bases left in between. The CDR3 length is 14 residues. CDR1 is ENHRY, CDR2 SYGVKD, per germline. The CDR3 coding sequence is TGTGCCATCAGTGCTGAACAGTACACCGGGGAGCTGTTTTTT. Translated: CAISAEQYTGELFF.

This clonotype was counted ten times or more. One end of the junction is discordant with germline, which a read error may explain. The CDR3: CASSLEGSQETQYF. The CDR3 bases are TGTGCCAGCAGCTTAGAAGGGAGCCAAGAGACCCAGTACTTC. The chain is built from TRBV5-1 and TRBJ2-5; tentatively, D is TRBD2 (5 bases). This CDR3 contains 14 residues. Germline CDR1 and CDR2: SGHRS and YFSETQ.

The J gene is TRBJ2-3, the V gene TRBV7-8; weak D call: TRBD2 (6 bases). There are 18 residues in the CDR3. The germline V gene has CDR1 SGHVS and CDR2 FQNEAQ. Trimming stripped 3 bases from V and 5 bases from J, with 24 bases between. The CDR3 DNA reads TGTGCCAGCAGCTTTACAATGGGGGGAGTCTCTCCGGGAGATACGCAGTATTTT. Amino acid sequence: CASSFTMGGVSPGDTQYF.

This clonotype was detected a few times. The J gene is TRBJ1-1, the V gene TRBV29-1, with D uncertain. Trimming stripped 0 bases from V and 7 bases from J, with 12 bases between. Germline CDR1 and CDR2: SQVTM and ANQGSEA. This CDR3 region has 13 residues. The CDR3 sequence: CSVEDQTVYEAFF. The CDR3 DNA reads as TGCAGCGTTGAAGATCAAACGGTATATGAAGCTTTCTTT.

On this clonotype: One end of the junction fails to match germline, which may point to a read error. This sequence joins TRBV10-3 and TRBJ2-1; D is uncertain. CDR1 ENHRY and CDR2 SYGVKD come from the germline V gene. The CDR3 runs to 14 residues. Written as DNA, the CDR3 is TGTGCCACCAGTAATGACATACTCTACAATGAGCAGTTCTTC. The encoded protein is CATSNDILYNEQFF.

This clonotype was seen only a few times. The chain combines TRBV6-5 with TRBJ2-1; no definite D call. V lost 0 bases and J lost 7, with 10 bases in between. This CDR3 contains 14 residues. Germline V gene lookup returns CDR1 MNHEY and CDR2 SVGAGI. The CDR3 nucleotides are TGTGCCAGCAGTTACTCGAACTCCGGTAATGAGCAGTTCTTC. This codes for CASSYSNSGNEQFF.